This T cell receptor (beta chain) stems from a study of shared clonotypes between healthy human individuals. For the study at large: A donor's plate count was three for CD4 naive and three for CD4 memory; CD8 naive had two and CD8 memory one.

Original processing notes: ImmunoSEQ only sent back junction sequences with no quality scores, so filtering was done differently. The assay was immunoSEQ multiplex PCR, and TCRdb's table has in-frame clones only and misses some. V, J and clone size are taken as reported in that table, and D and trimming were inferred from the DNA itself. This table holds 450,000 to 700,000 clones, about 95% found once. Study outcomes and limitations: Estimated clonotype richness was generally higher in naive than memory subsets.

The CDR3 has 13 residues. V lost 0 bases and J lost 4, with 7 bases in between. From germline, CDR1 is SGHRS and CDR2 YFSETQ. CD8 cells regarded as naive lacked CD45RO, were positively chosen for CCR7, and omitted terminally differentiated effector memory CD45RA+ cells. As regards this clone: Its specificity is unknown. The same CDR3 arises from other DNA sequences in this sample as well.

The V call is TRBV5-1, the J call TRBJ1-1; D not resolved. The source material was naive CD8+ T cells sorted from blood. This receptor was obtained from a woman aged 25 to 39 in good health. CDR3 loop: CASSLGGATEAFF. For the CDR3, the DNA is TGCGCCAGCAGCTTGGGAGGAGCCACTGAAGCTTTCTTT. The variable domain in full, completed from reference TRBV5-1 and TRBJ1-1, reads KAGVTQTPRYLIKTRGQQVTLSCSPISGHRSVSWYQQTPGQGLQFLFEYFSETQRNKGNFPGRFSGRQFSNSRSEMNVSTLELGDSALYLCASSLGGATEAFFGQGTRLTVV.